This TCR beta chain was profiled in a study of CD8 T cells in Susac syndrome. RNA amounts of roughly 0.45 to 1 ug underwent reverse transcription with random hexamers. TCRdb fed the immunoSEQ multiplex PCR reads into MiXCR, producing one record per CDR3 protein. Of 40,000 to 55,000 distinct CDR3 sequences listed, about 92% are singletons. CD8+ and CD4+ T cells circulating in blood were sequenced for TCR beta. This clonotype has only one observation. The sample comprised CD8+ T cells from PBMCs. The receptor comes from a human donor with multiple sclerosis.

The DNA for the CDR3 is TGCGCCAGCAGCCAAGGGGGGCAGGGCCACTACAATGAGCAGTTCTTC. It yields the protein CASSQGGQGHYNEQFF. The chain couples TRBV4-3 to TRBJ2-1; possibly TRBD1 for D (6 bases). The germline CDR1 and CDR2 sequences are LGHNA and YSLEER. Trimming shortened V by 1 base and J by 3 bases, and 13 bases separated the two germline ends. CDR3 size: 16 residues.